Listed below are T cell receptor beta chains from one sample, sequenced in a study of tumor-infiltrating lymphocytes in primary liver carcinoma. TCRdb re-called the multiplex PCR reads with MiXCR, one entry per CDR3 protein. The repertoire holds about 180,000 distinct CDR3 sequences, with 50% to 75% as singletons. What was sequenced was peripheral blood. These receptors were collected from a man aged 35-49 years with primary liver carcinoma and hepatitis B virus infection. Each CDR3 is given with its conserved first and last residue. A D gene is named only where the DNA matches it firmly. Not all rows give a size; the values are once, few, many and, for expanded clones, a class.

>TRBV6-5|TRBJ2-3|-|TRBD2
TGTGCCAGCAGTTACACGATCCCTAGCGGGGGTCGGGATACGCGGTATTTT
CASSYTIPSGGRDTRYF
>TRBV12-3/TRBV12-4|TRBJ2-5|few|TRBD1
TGTGCCAGCAGCCCAAAAAGGGGACAGCTCCAAGAGACCCAGTACTTC
CASSPKRGQLQETQYF
>TRBV12-5|TRBJ2-1|-|-
TGTGCTAGTGGTTTGTCAGGGGGGAATGAGCAGCTCTTC
CASGLSGGNEQLF
>TRBV29-1|TRBJ2-1|-|TRBD2
TGCAGCGCTGAGTCTAGCGGGGAGCCTTACAATGAGCAGTTCTTC
CSAESSGEPYNEQFF
>TRBV4-1|TRBJ2-1|few|TRBD2
TGCGCCAGCAGCCTCACGGGAGGGGAGGGCAGAACTCACAATGAGCAGTTCTTC
CASSLTGGEGRTHNEQFF
>TRBV11-2|TRBJ2-7|-|-
TGTGCTAGCAGCTTGGTGGAAGACCATGAGTACGAGCAGTACTTC
CASSLVEDHEYEQYF
>TRBV11-2|TRBJ2-7|-|-
TGTGCCATCCCCCTCCGGGGGGCATCCCCCTACGAGCAGTACTTC
CAIPLRGASPYEQYF
>TRBV12-3/TRBV12-4|TRBJ2-7|-|-
TGTACCAGCAGTTTACGGGACAGCCGGGGGGCTTTC
CTSSLRDSRGAF
>TRBV5-1|TRBJ2-5|-|TRBD1
TGCGCCAGCAGACCCGGGACAGGCGAGACCCAGTACTTC
CASRPGTGETQYF
>TRBV6-5|TRBJ2-2|-|-
TGTGCCAGCAGTTACATTCCCGGGGACCTGTTTTTT
CASSYIPGDLFF
>TRBV6-6|TRBJ1-2|few|-
TGTGCCAGCAGTTACATCGGGGGCCCGGGCTATGGCTACACCTTC
CASSYIGGPGYGYTF
>TRBV5-1|TRBJ2-1|-|-
TGCGCCAACAGCTTGTTGGAGGGTCCGGGTGAGCAGTTCTTC
CANSLLEGPGEQFF
>TRBV10-3|TRBJ1-5|few|-
TGTGCCATCAGTGAGGGAGGGATTAGCAATCAGCCCCAGCATTTT
CAISEGGISNQPQHF
>TRBV10-3|TRBJ1-2|-|-
TGTGCCATCATGATAGACAGTGGTCCCAACTATGGCTACACCTTC
CAIMIDSGPNYGYTF
>TRBV6-5|TRBJ2-1|few|TRBD2
TGTGCCACGGGACTAGGAAACAATGAGCAGTTCTTC
CATGLGNNEQFF
>TRBV6-5|TRBJ2-1|-|TRBD2
TGTGCCAGCAGAATCGGGACTATCAGTTACAATGAGCAGTTCTTC
CASRIGTISYNEQFF
>TRBV6-5|TRBJ2-5|few|TRBD2
TGTGCCAGCAGTTCCCCCGGGACTAGCTTCGAGACCCAGTACTTC
CASSSPGTSFETQYF
>TRBV4-1|TRBJ2-7|-|TRBD2
TGCGCCAGCAGCCAACGACAGGGACTAGCGGGAGGCTACGAGCAGTACTTC
CASSQRQGLAGGYEQYF
>TRBV5-1|TRBJ2-2|few|-
TGCGCCAGCAGCGAAGACGCGAACACCGGGGAGCTGTTTTTT
CASSEDANTGELFF
>TRBV6-2/TRBV6-3|TRBJ2-5|few|TRBD2
TGTGCCAGCAGCGACGGACTAGACCAAGAGACCCAGTACTTC
CASSDGLDQETQYF
>TRBV4-1|TRBJ1-1|once|TRBD1
TGCGCCAGCAGCCGGCCACAGGGGCTGGGCACTGAAGCTTTCTTT
CASSRPQGLGTEAFF
>TRBV13|TRBJ2-3|-|TRBD1
TGTGCCAGTAGCTTGGACAGGGGAAACACAGATACGCAGTATTTT
CASSLDRGNTDTQYF
>TRBV6-2/TRBV6-3|TRBJ2-3|-|TRBD2
TGTGCCAGCAGTCAGGGGACTAGCGGGGACTCTAGCACAGATACGCAGTATTTT
CASSQGTSGDSSTDTQYF
>TRBV16|TRBJ2-1|-|TRBD2
TGTGCCAGCAGCCAGGGACTAGCGAACAATGAGCAGTTCTTC
CASSQGLANNEQFF
>TRBV6-2/TRBV6-3|TRBJ2-1|-|TRBD2
TGTGCCAGCAGTTACGTGACTAGCGGAGACAATGAGTACTTCTTC
CASSYVTSGDNEYFF
>TRBV11-3|TRBJ2-1|-|TRBD2
TGTGCCAGCAGCTTAGGAACTAGCGGGAAGCATGAGCAGTTCTTC
CASSLGTSGKHEQFF
>TRBV6-1|TRBJ2-7|-|TRBD1
TGTGCCAGCAGCGATAGTACAGGGGCCGCTTCCGAGCAGTACTTC
CASSDSTGAASEQYF